Detailed here is one TCR beta chain. Its specificity is not known. In TCRdb, the 5' RACE reads were re-called with MiXCR into one record per CDR3 protein. Among about 160,000 distinct CDR3 sequences listed, less than 40% were seen once. The data belong to a study of T-cell memory formation after mild COVID-19. Notes on the study in general: In pre-infection memory, a portion of responding clones appeared, which suggested that cross-reactive memory joined.

The sequence was obtained from an adult woman who had mild COVID-19 (a few samples of this study predate the infection). Cell type and time point are not known. The specimen was PBMCs or a T cell subset sorted from them (not recorded which).

Here the CDR3 reads CASSELGRGGYTF. CDR3 DNA: TGTGCCAGCAGTGAATTAGGTCGGGGCGGCTACACCTTC. This rearrangement joins TRBV2 to TRBJ1-2; D may be TRBD1 (5 bases). With 2 bases removed from V and 8 bases from J, the gap between germline ends came to 12 bases. CDR1 is SNHLY and CDR2 is FYNNEI in the germline V gene. The CDR3 covers 13 residues.